The 13 T cell receptor beta chains below all came from one sample that was sequenced in a study of cytomegalovirus exposure and HLA in healthy donors. Clones were read by immunoSEQ multiplex PCR, and TCRdb kept only the in-frame ones, dropping some. Of 250,000 to 350,000 clones in the sample, approximately 85% were seen once. Sequenced input: PBMCs. These receptors all come from a man aged 25 to 40 in good health and CMV-seronegative.

The chain recombines TRBV5-1 with TRBJ2-5, with 7 nucleotides matching TRBD1. The length of the CDR3 is 16 residues. The ends lost 4 bases at V and 0 bases at J; junction bases unmatched: 9. Per the germline V gene, CDR1 is SGHRS and CDR2 is YFSETQ. CDR3 amino acids: CASSARTGSNQETQYF. CDR3 coding DNA: TGCGCCAGCAGCGCACGGACAGGTTCGAACCAAGAGACCCAGTACTTC.

V is TRBV29-1 and J is TRBJ2-1; 10 positions match TRBD2. Trimming took 7 bases from V and 4 from J; bases not matched to a gene: 16. CDR3 length: 17 residues. Germline CDR1 reads SQVTM; CDR2 reads ANQGSEA. The CDR3 sequence: CSGVSGGPRERYNEQFF. CDR3 nucleotides: TGCAGCGGGGTTAGCGGGGGGCCTAGAGAGCGGTACAATGAGCAGTTCTTC.

This clone occurred once. The chain combines TRBV5-6 with TRBJ1-1; possible D gene TRBD1, 6 bases. CDR1 and CDR2 (germline): SGHDT, YYEEEE. The CDR3 is made up of 18 amino acids. Trimming stripped 7 bases from V and 3 bases from J, with 28 bases between. CDR3 sequence (DNA): TGTGCCAGCGAACAAAGGGGGGGTCTGCGGAGGATGGACACTGAAGCTTTCTTT. Encoded protein: CASEQRGGLRRMDTEAFF. The full variable domain, completed using reference TRBV5-6 and TRBJ1-1, is DAGVTQSPTHLIKTRGQQVTLRCSPKSGHDTVSWYQQALGQGPQFIFQYYEEEERQRGNFPDRFSGHQFPNYSSELNVNALLLGDSALYLCASEQRGGLRRMDTEAFFGQGTRLTVV.

The chain carries TRBV5-6 and TRBJ1-1; 10 nucleotides align to TRBD1. This CDR3 region has 15 residues. Germline values: CDR1 SGHDT, CDR2 YYEEEE. V shed 3 bases and J 0 bases; nucleotides not matched to a gene: 2. CDR3 region: CASSWGTGVNTEAFF. The DNA of the CDR3 is TGTGCCAGCAGCTGGGGGACAGGGGTGAACACTGAAGCTTTCTTT.

The J gene is TRBJ2-1, the V gene TRBV5-5, with TRBD2 as a possible D gene (5 bases). The CDR3 has 15 residues. Trimming took off 6 bases at V and 1 base at J, with 14 bases between the two ends. The germline CDR1 and CDR2 sequences are SGHKS and YYEKEE (reference sequence). The CDR3 DNA reads as TGTGCCAGCACAGGACTGCTGGGATCCTACAATGAGCAGTTCTTC. This encodes CASTGLLGSYNEQFF.

The table lists this clone with a few counts. This rearrangement joins TRBV19 to TRBJ1-1; 7 nucleotides align to TRBD1. In germline, CDR1 is LNHDA, CDR2 SQIVND (reference sequence). With V trimmed by 5 bases and J by 6 bases, 6 bases remained unmatched. The CDR3 is 13 residues long. The CDR3: CASSLTGKAEAFF. CDR3 bases: TGTGCCAGTAGTCTGACAGGGAAGGCTGAAGCTTTCTTT.

The chain carries TRBV5-6 and TRBJ2-4; 11 bases map to TRBD1. Germline V gene sequence: CDR1 SGHDT, CDR2 YYEEEE. The junction had 5 bases not matched to a gene; V was cut back by 4 bases and J by 5 bases. The CDR3 has 15 amino acids. CDR3 loop: CASSKQGQGENIQYF. In DNA form, the CDR3 reads TGTGCCAGCAGCAAGCAGGGACAGGGGGAAAACATTCAGTACTTC.

The rearrangement uses TRBV6-4 and TRBJ1-1; TRBD1 is a possible D gene (5 bases). Per the germline V gene, CDR1 is MRHNA and CDR2 is SNTAGT. The CDR3 is 13 amino acids. Trimming stripped 4 bases from V and 3 bases from J, with 9 bases between. CDR3 coding DNA: TGTGCCAGCAGTGCCAGGGATGACACTGAAGCTTTCTTT. Its translation is CASSARDDTEAFF.

The chain uses TRBV7-9 and TRBJ1-2, with 9 nucleotides matching TRBD1. The V segment lost 5 bases and the J segment 2 bases; nucleotides outside the gene matches: 0. The germline V gene encodes CDR1 SEHNR and CDR2 FQNEAQ (reference sequence). The CDR3 totals 13 residues. The CDR3 protein is CASSGTGNYGYTF. In DNA, the CDR3 is TGTGCCAGCAGCGGGACAGGGAACTATGGCTACACCTTC.

The genes are TRBV5-4 and TRBJ2-2; D ambiguous. Germline assignment: CDR1 SGHNT and CDR2 YYREEE (reference sequence). This CDR3 comprises 12 residues. V lost 2 bases and J 4 bases, leaving 3 bases between the germline ends. The CDR3 sequence: CASSFGTGELFF. CDR3 nucleotide sequence: TGTGCCAGCAGCTTCGGCACCGGGGAGCTGTTTTTT.

The chain couples TRBV10-2 to TRBJ2-6; tentative D call: TRBD1 (6 bases). This CDR3 contains 14 residues. V was clipped by 6 bases and J by 4 bases, with 10 bases between them. The germline V gene has CDR1 WSHSY and CDR2 SAAADI. CDR3 sequence: CASRAGAGANVLTF. The CDR3 coding sequence is TGCGCCAGCAGGGCAGGGGCCGGGGCCAACGTCCTGACTTTC.

The gene calls are TRBV2 and TRBJ2-7; 7 bases match TRBD2. J gave up 3 bases and V 2 bases, and 1 base lay outside the gene matches. Germline V gene sequence: CDR1 SNHLY, CDR2 FYNNEI. The CDR3 is made up of 13 amino acids. CDR3 in DNA: TGTGCCAGCAGTGAACAGCGGGGCTACGAGCAGTACTTC. Translating gives CASSEQRGYEQYF.

This rearrangement joins TRBV5-1 to TRBJ2-1, with 10 bases that match TRBD2. The CDR3 sequence is 15 residues long. CDR1 is SGHRS and CDR2 is YFSETQ in the germline V gene. V dropped 4 bases and J dropped 6; count of bases not matched to a gene: 7. The CDR3 DNA is TGCGCCAGCAGCCTCAATAGCGGGGGGCTCAATGAGCAGTTCTTC. As protein: CASSLNSGGLNEQFF.